This record concerns one T cell receptor (beta chain) sequence. This entry is derived from a study of T cell changes during pregnancy in multiple sclerosis. Data came from immunoSEQ multiplex PCR; TCRdb stores just in-frame clones and leaves some out. The top ten hold under 2.5% of the sample, which has 50,000 to 65,000 clones, approximately 90% seen once. In germline, CDR1 is SGDLS, CDR2 YYNGEE. The ends lost 4 bases at V and 7 bases at J; junction bases unmatched: 12. The CDR3 is 16 amino acids. The V gene is TRBV9, the J gene TRBJ2-1, with TRBD2 matching 9 bases. The sample was peripheral blood, taken in the first trimester of pregnancy. This TCR derives from a female donor in good health, enrolled as a control in a pregnancy study. The CDR3 nucleotides are TGTGCCAGCAGCACCCCCGGGGGACTAGCTGGAAATGAGCAGTTCTTC. Amino acid sequence: CASSTPGGLAGNEQFF.